This T cell receptor beta chain derives from a study of cytomegalovirus exposure and HLA in healthy donors listed by TCRdb under 2017. Study-level background: In an earlier analysis of roughly 590 of the donors, approximately 300 Gb of sequence data and 90 million to 120 million unique TCR beta sequences from about 180 million T cells were reported. Four or five DR-DQ haplotypes were handled as single units for association and clustering, since linkage in the cohort was strong. Donor age, sex, ethnicity and CMV serostatus were compiled alongside the repertoire data. High-throughput TCR immunosequencing, statistical association of individual TCRs with disease status, and machine learning were combined to predict cytomegalovirus infection status. Among the approximately 400 genotyped donors, around 81% belonged to the genetic ancestry cluster associated with self-reported Caucasian donors. The study aimed to test whether signatures of past pathogen exposure could be identified by cataloging public T cell receptors. Around 320 gigabases of sequencing data and tens of millions of unique TCR sequences were included in an early release covering several hundred HLA-typed donors. HLA typing included class I and class II loci at four-digit resolution. Rather than drawing on any new phenotypic data, the later analysis identified candidate immune exposures from TCR beta sequences and the way those sequences occurred across donors. In an earlier analysis of about 590 of the donors, high-throughput TCR beta sequencing was used to judge whether each TCR beta V gene segment behaved as functional or pseudogenic. Using immunosequencing, the study profiled T cell repertoires from roughly 650 subjects and related those repertoires to cytomegalovirus serostatus. Besides the first cohort of 550 to 750 subjects, a separate validation cohort made up of 120 different subjects was used. A later analysis re-analyzed previously published TCR beta repertoires from roughly 690 donors and added high-resolution HLA genotyping to study TCR occurrence patterns. The number of donors typed differed by locus, with about 620-630 for A, B, C, DRB1 and DQB1, 522 for DQA1, approximately 570 for DPA1, and approximately 470 for DPB1. Among a few hundred genotyped donors of the cohort, an average of about 240,000 unique TCR beta nucleotide sequences were sequenced per donor, roughly 20% of them non-productive. Every discovery cohort repertoire had been produced on one sequencing platform. A later genetic analysis used genome-wide SNP genotypes for about three fifths of the 666 donors, treating that subset as a discovery cohort.

V lost 3 bases and J lost 6 bases, and the count of bases not matched to a germline gene is 9. The CDR3 goes from the cysteine to the phenylalanine over 15 residues. Only the CDR3 region is kept as DNA, spanning 45 bases read in frame from base 1. CDR1 is given as LNHNV and CDR2 as YYDKDF, both from the germline V gene (reference sequence). The paper's findings and limits, for the study overall: Most TCR sequences were observed very rarely across donors, whereas some public TCRs were present in many individuals. A later analysis found that most CMV-associated TCR beta chains appeared HLA-restricted, with HLA associations seemingly driven largely by CMV exposure. In both the original and validation cohorts, the classifier was reported to diagnose cytomegalovirus status with high specificity and sensitivity. In the study, some 160 TCR beta chains were listed as associated with cytomegalovirus. A further reported finding was that TCR beta sequences accurately predicted the HLA-A and HLA-B alleles for most subjects in the first cohort. A later analysis found that HLA-associated TCR beta chains were more clonally expanded and had lower generation probabilities than equally common non-associated chains. Presence/absence analyses assumed roughly uniform sequencing depth across donors, an assumption that may not hold. Because counts were too low, 15 to 20 rarely observed V segments, including chromosome 9 orphons, were excluded from the earlier analysis of about 500 of the donors. A later genetic analysis associated a missense DCLRE1C variant with V-gene and J-gene trimming of TCR beta chains, and an independent cohort replicated the association. Some IMGT-functional V segments, including TRBV6-2 and TRBV6-3, could not be told apart with the 87-base-pair reads, so those segments were excluded. When HLA alleles, especially DR and DQ, strongly co-occurred, TCR associations were difficult to assign to individual alleles. A later analysis reported that several top co-occurrence clusters appeared linked to parvovirus B19, influenza, CMV and Epstein-Barr virus. HLA typing was unavailable for some donors at each locus, so association tests used only the typed subset. Linkage disequilibrium might explain the correlated functional status among segregating V segments, but an unknown experimental factor could not be ruled out. In a later analysis, TCR association rates were found to vary across HLA loci, with the most associated TCRs seen for DRB1 alleles and the fewest for HLA-C alleles. In vitro tests confirmed that three of the cytomegalovirus-associated TCR beta chains recognize cytomegalovirus antigens. A later genetic analysis reported fewer N-insertions in productive TCRs among donors in an Asian-associated ancestry cluster than the roughly 700-donor mean. CMV serostatus was the only immune exposure information available for the cohort. Broadly in line with IMGT annotations, most TCR beta V segments showed up in productive rearrangements about 87% or about 30% of the time in an earlier analysis of 450 to 600 of the donors. In this cohort, only TCR beta chains were sequenced, and detectable features were limited by the absence of alpha or paired-chain data. In a later analysis, over 15,000 TCR beta sequences were associated with specific HLA alleles at a false discovery rate of 0.05. The sequencing pipeline was judged likely to have produced a cluster of highly shared sequence variants as a technical artifact. The authors suggested that the approach could potentially be generalized to other disease states and immunological phenotypes.

Turning to this clone: This clone's antigen is unknown. One base away there is no much larger clone; base qualities are not given.

The cohort was made up of roughly 670 healthy bone marrow donors. At the time of sampling, all cohort members were nominally healthy, though unrecorded immune exposures were likely present. The donor tested CMV seropositive and was one of the 289 seropositive cohort members. A peripheral blood sample was collected from each donor, and TCR beta sequencing was performed on peripheral blood mononuclear cells. The Qiagen DNeasy Blood Extraction Kit was used to extract genomic DNA from the blood cell samples. Receptor amplification or capture employed the immunoSEQ multiplex PCR assay. The multiplex PCR relied on a mix of 60 forward primers for TCR Vbeta segments and 13 reverse primers for TCR Jbeta segments. The CDR3 region of rearranged TCR beta genes was amplified from genomic DNA by a multiplex PCR assay. The amplified TCR beta libraries were sequenced on the Illumina HiSeq System as 87-base-pair reads. From the authors' description of their analysis: Across the 500 to 700 repertoires, a later analysis counted some 80 million unique TCR beta chains, approximately 12 million of which were shared by at least two donors. To remove PCR and sequencing errors, raw reads were error-corrected and collapsed into unique sequences using a nearest-neighbor algorithm that merged closely related sequences. Alignment of CDR3 sequences to IMGT reference sequences was used to assign V, D and J gene segments. Each retained sequence needed at least a six-nucleotide match to both a V gene segment and a J gene segment. Rearrangements were classified as productive when the CDR3 lacked stop codons and remained in frame with V and J, and all other rearrangements were classified as non-productive. CDR3 was defined according to IMGT convention as the region running from the second conserved V-encoded cysteine to the conserved J-encoded phenylalanine. In an earlier analysis of just under 600 of the donors, sequences lacking an unambiguous match to a single V gene segment were excluded. An earlier analysis of over 450 of the donors classified V segments as functional when productive rearrangements were above 56.7% and as segregating when the standard deviation between donors was above 5%. To diagnose cytomegalovirus status from the catalog of TCR beta chain sequences, a statistical classification framework was built. In a later analysis, TCR nucleotide sequences were compared against IMGT/GENE-DB human TR gene sequences so that V and J genes could be assigned. In a later analysis, CDR3 sequences and most-parsimonious VDJ recombination scenarios were assigned using the TCRdist pipeline. In a later analysis, every TCR beta chain was defined by the combination of its CDR3 amino acid sequence and its V-gene family, and reads without a unique V-gene family were dropped. In a later analysis, some 600 highly shared, low-generation-probability nucleotide sequences were removed to address suspected cross-contamination and a sequencing artifact. In a later analysis, a clonal expansion index for each public chain was calculated from normalized within-repertoire ranks of inferred template counts. In a later analysis, generation probabilities were computed using a VDJ recombination model fitted to out-of-frame rearrangements, and the results were checked against IGoR. Hypergeometric tests were used in a later analysis to score TCR-TCR, TCR-HLA and TCR-CMV co-occurrence, with a repertoire-size bias correction applied to the TCR pairs. A later analysis estimated false discovery rates by permuting HLA or CMV assignments 20 times. In a later analysis, co-occurring TCRs were grouped using DBSCAN, and TCRdist sequence similarity was added for clustering within HLA-allele-positive subsets. Co-occurrence clustering excluded repertoires with fewer than 30,000 or more than 120,000 public chains, plus five with anomalous nucleotide sharing. As stored in TCRdb, this immuneACCESS dataset retains in-frame rearrangements with V and J assigned. A fraction of the clones does not appear; measured against another copy, unresolved V genes explain less than half of the discrepancy, and the remainder lacks a known reason. For V, J and clone size, that table is used; D and trimming come from the DNA. The sample yields about 200,000 clones; roughly four fifths were counted once. The ten largest clones represent less than 2.5% of the sample.

The TCR originated in a woman aged 30 to 39 in good health and CMV-seropositive. The specimen sequenced was PBMCs. Recombination connected TRBV15 to TRBJ2-3; TRBD1 fits 7 bases in the junction. The DNA reads as follows: TGTGCCACCAGCAGCTTACAGGGGATTTTGGATACGCAGTATTTT. Its product reads: CATSSLQGILDTQYF.